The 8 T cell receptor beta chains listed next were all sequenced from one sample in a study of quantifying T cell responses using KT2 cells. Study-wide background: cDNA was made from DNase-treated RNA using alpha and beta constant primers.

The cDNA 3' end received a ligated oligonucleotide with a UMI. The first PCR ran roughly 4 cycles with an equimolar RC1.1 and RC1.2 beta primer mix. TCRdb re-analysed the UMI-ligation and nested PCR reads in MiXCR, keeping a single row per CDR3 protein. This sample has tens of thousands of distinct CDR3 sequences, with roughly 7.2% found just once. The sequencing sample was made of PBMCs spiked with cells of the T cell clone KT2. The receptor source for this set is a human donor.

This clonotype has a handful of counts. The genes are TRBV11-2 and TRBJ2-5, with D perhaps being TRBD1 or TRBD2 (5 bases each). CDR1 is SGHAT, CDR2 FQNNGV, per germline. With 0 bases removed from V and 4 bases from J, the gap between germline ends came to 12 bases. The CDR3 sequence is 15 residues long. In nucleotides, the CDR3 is TGTGCCAGCAGCTTAGACGGGACCGAGGGAGAGACCCAGTACTTC. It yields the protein CASSLDGTEGETQYF. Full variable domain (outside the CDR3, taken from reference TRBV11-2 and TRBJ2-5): EAGVAQSPRYKIIEKRQSVAFWCNPISGHATLYWYQQILGQGPKLLIQFQNNGVVDDSQLPKDRFSAERLKGVDSTLKIQPAKLEDSAVYLCASSLDGTEGETQYFGPGTRLLVL.

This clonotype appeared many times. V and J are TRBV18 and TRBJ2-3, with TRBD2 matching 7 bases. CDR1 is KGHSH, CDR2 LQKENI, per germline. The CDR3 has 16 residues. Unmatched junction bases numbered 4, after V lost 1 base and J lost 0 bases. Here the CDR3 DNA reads TGTGCCAGCTCACCACTCGGGGGGACTAGCACAGATACGCAGTATTTT. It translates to CASSPLGGTSTDTQYF.

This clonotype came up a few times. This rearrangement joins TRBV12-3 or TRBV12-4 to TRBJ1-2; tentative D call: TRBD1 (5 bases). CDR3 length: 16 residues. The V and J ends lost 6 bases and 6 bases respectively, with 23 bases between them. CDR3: CASSKSSGGKRDGYTF. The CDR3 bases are TGTGCCAGCAGCAAGTCATCCGGGGGGAAAAGAGATGGCTACACCTTC.

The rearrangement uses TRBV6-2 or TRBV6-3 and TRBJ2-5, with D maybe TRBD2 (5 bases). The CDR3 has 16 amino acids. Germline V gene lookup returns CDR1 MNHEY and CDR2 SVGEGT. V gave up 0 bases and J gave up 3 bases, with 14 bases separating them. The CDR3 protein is CASSYSTASREETQYF. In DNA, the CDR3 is TGTGCCAGCAGTTACTCTACCGCTAGCAGAGAAGAGACCCAGTACTTC.

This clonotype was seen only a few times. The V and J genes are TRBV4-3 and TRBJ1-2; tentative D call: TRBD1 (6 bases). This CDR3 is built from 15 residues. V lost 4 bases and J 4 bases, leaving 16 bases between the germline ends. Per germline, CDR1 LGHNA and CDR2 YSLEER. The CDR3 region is CASSPGTGHSYGYTF. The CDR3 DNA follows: TGCGCCAGCAGCCCCGGTACGGGACACAGCTATGGCTACACCTTC.

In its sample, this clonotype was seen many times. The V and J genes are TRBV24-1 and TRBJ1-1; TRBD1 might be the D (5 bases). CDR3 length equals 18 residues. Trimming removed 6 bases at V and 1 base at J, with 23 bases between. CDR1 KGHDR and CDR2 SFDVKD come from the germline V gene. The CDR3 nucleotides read TGTGCCACCAGTTTTGAAGACATACGTGGGGGACCGAACACTGAAGCTTTCTTT. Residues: CATSFEDIRGGPNTEAFF.

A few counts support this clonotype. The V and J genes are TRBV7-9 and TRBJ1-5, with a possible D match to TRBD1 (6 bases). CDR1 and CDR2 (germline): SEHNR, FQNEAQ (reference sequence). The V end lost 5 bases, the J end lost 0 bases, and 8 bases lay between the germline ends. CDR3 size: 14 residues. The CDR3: CASSPGDSNQPQHF. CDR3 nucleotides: TGTGCCAGCAGCCCAGGGGATAGCAATCAGCCCCAGCATTTT.

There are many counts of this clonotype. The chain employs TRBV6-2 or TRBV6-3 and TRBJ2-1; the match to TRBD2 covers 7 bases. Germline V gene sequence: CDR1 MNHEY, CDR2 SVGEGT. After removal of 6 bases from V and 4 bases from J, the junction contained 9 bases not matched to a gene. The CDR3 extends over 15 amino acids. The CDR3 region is CASSRPGLSYNEQFF. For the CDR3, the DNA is TGTGCCAGCAGCCGGCCGGGACTATCTTACAATGAGCAGTTCTTC.